The present entry profiles one T cell receptor beta chain with its context. Its target antigen remains unknown. It has no much larger one-base neighbor in the sample; base qualities were not kept. For repertoire sequencing, the TCR beta CDR3 regions were amplified from RNA transcripts. A first-round RT-PCR used HTBI primers with the Qiagen OneStep RT-PCR kit, followed by a second-round multiplex PCR, size selection and purification. Libraries were sequenced on an Illumina HiSeq2000 using paired-end 100 bp reads. As for the original processing: SOAPnuke was used for read processing, and reads with adapters, uncalled bases, a mean Phred below 15, or no exact constant-primer or identifier match were discarded. COPE v1.2.5 was used to merge the high-quality paired reads. Clonotypes were defined as unique nucleotide sequences and were aligned to IMGT TRB V, D and J references using MiTCR v1.1. Analysis was restricted to V-J combinations with a frequency above 0.0001, which covered 99% to 99.2% of repertoires. A TCR clonal expansion and chaos score per V-J combination was defined as the ratio of F50 clonal expansion to chaos observed in the TCRdist matrix. Welch's t-statistics and random forest were used to reduce the features to approximately 13 V-J combinations, which were then used as input to a naive Bayes classifier. Thyroid-blood repertoire similarity was quantified with the Morisita-Horn index. The public reads were reanalyzed by TCRdb: fastp trimming at Q25, MiXCR alignment, in-frame beta chains only. Rows merge per CDR3 protein into single entries with the most common DNA and genes. The V and J calls follow TCRdb's processing rather than the paper's. The sample contains about 600,000 distinct CDR3 sequences, about 35% of them found a single time. The ten largest account for about 4% of the sample.

Patients with hyperthyroidism were aged 18 to 65 years, had been newly diagnosed, and had a disease duration of less than 2 months. Anyone with other autoimmune diseases, uncontrolled infections, pregnancy or lactation was excluded from the study. Diagnosis relied on clinical symptoms, serum thyroxine, TRAb, thyroid ultrasound and orbital computed tomography. Total RNA was extracted using Trizol reagent, and RNA quality was checked on an Agilent 2100 Bioanalyzer. The trim is 7 bases for V and 0 bases for J, with a gap of 7 bases between the germline ends. Via the germline V gene, CDR1 is MDHEN and CDR2 SYDVKM. The CDR3 runs 12 residues from the cysteine to the phenylalanine. Kept here is only the CDR3 DNA, which spans 36 bases and is read in frame from base 1. These data originate in a study of Graves' ophthalmopathy and Graves' hyperthyroidism (dated by TCRdb to 2016 to 2018). With respect to the entire study: Hyperthyroidism was defined as stable when no progression to ophthalmopathy occurred within 18 months of follow-up. TCR beta repertoire signatures were used to distinguish Graves' ophthalmopathy from Graves' hyperthyroidism and to predict progression to ophthalmopathy. In total, approximately 130 blood samples were TCR-sequenced: 43 ophthalmopathy, some 75 hyperthyroidism and some 17 hyperthyroidism-to-ophthalmopathy patients. To explore V-J signatures that separate ophthalmopathy from hyperthyroidism, a discovery set of 100 patients was enrolled, consisting of about 43 with ophthalmopathy and 55 to 65 with stable hyperthyroidism. An independent validation cohort comprised some 18 hyperthyroidism patients and 17 patients who later progressed from hyperthyroidism to ophthalmopathy. In several hyperthyroidism patients, the T-cell repertoires found in thyroid tissue were compared with those found in blood. Once sampling was done, hyperthyroidism patients were given methimazole at a starting dose of 30 mg daily, while ophthalmopathy patients were given high-dose intravenous methylprednisolone. What the research found in general, with its limitations: In validation, the model predicted ophthalmopathy progression with about 71% sensitivity and roughly 72% specificity; eleven to twelve predicted patients were CT-confirmed with GO in a median of about 6.1 months. Most of the expanded thyroid clonotypes with a frequency above 0.001 were also detected in blood, and it was suggested that the thyroid immune response may be reflected by blood repertoires. Sample size was not predetermined statistically, and investigators were not blinded to group allocation. In cross-validation, the 13-signature model distinguished ophthalmopathy from stable hyperthyroidism with just over 85% sensitivity and 81% to 82% specificity, while in the test set the corresponding values were roughly 80% and 75%.

The receptor was isolated from an adult man with Graves' hyperthyroidism. Sample: peripheral blood or thyroid tissue (not recorded which). The rearrangement joined TRBV28 to TRBJ2-7, with the D gene call left open. The sequenced DNA is TGTGCCAGCATGGGCTACTCCTACGAGCAGTACTTC. Translated, this is CASMGYSYEQYF.